In its sample, the clone carrying this T cell receptor (beta chain) was seen a few times. During construction of the library, unique molecular identifiers were attached to individual cDNA molecules for quantitative, reproducible TCR counting. TCRdb reprocessed the RACE reads with MiXCR, giving one entry per CDR3 protein. The sample records more than 50,000 distinct CDR3 sequences, about 6.7% being singletons. Indicated time point: pre-sensitization, week 0. As for treatment: therapeutic diphenylcyclopropenone sensitization with weekly scalp DPC. The study drew its donors from alopecia patients who were 18 to 70 years old and suitable for DPC. These data originate in a study of human T cells and chemical hapten exposure. CDR1 is SNHLY and CDR2 is FYNNEI in the germline V gene. The CDR3 has 15 residues. Trimming took off 6 bases at V and 0 bases at J, with 12 bases between the two ends.

The chain recombines TRBV2 with TRBJ2-1; the D gene could be TRBD1 or TRBD2 (5 bases each). The TCR originated in a woman in her 30s with alopecia areata. Some clones in this sample may be carry-over from other donors' samples. Sequencing was performed on whole blood, taken in connection with sensitization to the hapten diphenylcyclopropenone (DPC). The DNA of the CDR3 is TGTGCCAGCAGGACCGGGGACGGCTCCTACAATGAGCAGTTCTTC. It translates to CASRTGDGSYNEQFF. Based on the CDR3 plus reference TRBV2 and TRBJ2-1, the full variable domain is EPEVTQTPSHQVTQMGQEVILRCVPISNHLYFYWYRQILGQKVEFLVSFYNNEISEKSEIFDDQFSVERPDGSNFTLKIRSTKLEDSAMYFCASRTGDGSYNEQFFGPGTRLTVL.